A single sample gave rise to the 23 T cell receptor beta chains below, sequenced in a study of blood T cells in healthy people across ages. Alongside a J-beta primer mix, a sample-barcoded 5' primer served in a second PCR lasting about 7 to 11 cycles. TCRdb analysed the 5' RACE reads with MiXCR anew, one entry per CDR3 protein. Seen here are over 1,200,000 distinct CDR3 sequences, around 55% observed once, and the top ten hold 6.7%. The sequenced sample consisted of blood. These receptor sequences come from a man aged 18 to 30 in good health.

The chain carries TRBV4-3 and TRBJ2-4, with D unresolved. Germline assignment: CDR1 LGHNA and CDR2 YSLEER. This CDR3 has 13 amino acids. Trimming took 4 bases from V and 2 from J, leaving 6 bases between them. The DNA of the CDR3 is TGCGCCAGCAGCCCCAGGACCAAAAACATTCAGTACTTC. Translation gives CASSPRTKNIQYF.

This clonotype has a handful of counts. The rearrangement uses TRBV4-3 and TRBJ2-5; maybe TRBD1 (6 bases). This CDR3 has 16 amino acids. Germline CDR1 is LGHNA and CDR2 is YSLEER. The V end lost 0 bases, the J end lost 5 bases, and 16 bases lay between the germline ends. CDR3 coding DNA: TGCGCCAGCAGCCAAGAAGGAAGCACAGGGCATGAGACCCAGTACTTC. As protein: CASSQEGSTGHETQYF.

The rearrangement joins TRBV7-9 to TRBJ2-1; D assignment may be TRBD1 or TRBD2 (6 bases each). The CDR3 extends over 15 amino acids. In germline, CDR1 is SEHNR, CDR2 FQNEAQ (reference sequence). The V end lost 3 bases, the J end lost 8 bases, and 17 bases lay between the germline ends. This CDR3 reads CASSLNREVYDEQFF. The CDR3 nucleotides read TGTGCCAGCAGCTTGAACAGGGAGGTGTACGATGAGCAGTTCTTC.

The genes are TRBV5-6 and TRBJ2-5; 10 bases are a match to TRBD1. V lost 0 bases to trimming and J lost 5 bases; unmatched junction nucleotides: 7. CDR1 is SGHDT and CDR2 is YYEEEE in the germline V gene. This CDR3 region has 16 residues. The CDR3 bases are TGTGCCAGCAGCTTGGGGAAGACAGGGGGCCATGAGACCCAGTACTTC. Translating gives CASSLGKTGGHETQYF.

V usage is TRBV20-1 and J usage is TRBJ2-5; 10 bases agree with TRBD2. The CDR3 loop spans 12 amino acids. J gave up 11 bases and V 6 bases, and 9 bases lay outside the gene matches. Germline V lookup: CDR1 DFQATT, CDR2 SNEGSKA (reference sequence). This chain's CDR3 is CSAGTSEWVQYF. The DNA of the CDR3 is TGCAGTGCCGGGACTAGCGAATGGGTGCAGTACTTC.

This clonotype appeared a few times. The chain links TRBV4-1 to TRBJ2-7, with D possibly TRBD1 on 5 matching bases. This CDR3 is 13 amino acids long. With 8 bases removed from V and 1 base from J, the gap between germline ends came to 12 bases. The V gene's germline CDR1 is MGHRA and CDR2 YSYEKL. CDR3 region: CASAHRLSYEQYF. The CDR3 DNA is TGCGCCAGCGCCCACAGGCTGTCCTACGAGCAGTACTTC.

This clonotype was detected only a few times. The chain links TRBV12-3 or TRBV12-4 to TRBJ2-6; no clear D. Between the trimmed V and J ends, which lost 6 bases and 0 bases, there was a span of 9 bases. CDR3 size: 15 residues. CDR3 sequence: CASRNLDSGANVLTF. CDR3 sequence (DNA): TGTGCCAGCAGGAACTTAGACTCTGGGGCCAACGTCCTGACTTTC.

The chain employs TRBV10-3 and TRBJ2-7, with 7 bases lining up with TRBD1. There are 15 residues in the CDR3. J was trimmed by 5 bases and V by 3 bases; bases with no gene match: 10. Germline V gene data show CDR1 as ENHRY and CDR2 as SYGVKD. The CDR3, as DNA: TGTGCCATCAGTGAACTGTACAGGGGTAACCACGAGCAGTACTTC. It is translated as CAISELYRGNHEQYF.

This clonotype has just a few counts. This rearrangement joins TRBV12-3 or TRBV12-4 to TRBJ2-1; 10 bases are shared with TRBD2. The CDR3 has 19 residues. After removal of 5 bases from V and 5 bases from J, the junction contained 18 bases not matched to a gene. As DNA, the CDR3 is TGTGCCAGCAGTGCCCTTGGAGGGACCGGGACTAGCGCCAACAATGAGCAGTTCTTC. It is translated as CASSALGGTGTSANNEQFF.

The rearrangement links TRBV2 to TRBJ2-5, with TRBD1 identical over 9 bases. V was clipped by 11 bases and J by 11 bases; unmatched bases: 18. Germline loops: CDR1 SNHLY, CDR2 FYNNEI. The CDR3 loop spans 14 amino acids. The CDR3 coding sequence is TGTGCCGCACAGATTGACAGGGGGAACAATGAGCAGTACTTC. This codes for CAAQIDRGNNEQYF.

This rearrangement joins TRBV9 to TRBJ2-3; D possibly corresponds to TRBD2 (6 bases). Germline loops: CDR1 SGDLS, CDR2 YYNGEE. Between the trimmed V and J ends, which lost 1 base and 7 bases, there was a span of 13 bases. This CDR3 has 14 amino acids. The CDR3: CASSVRRDPYTQYF. The CDR3 DNA is TGTGCCAGCAGCGTAAGGCGGGACCCATATACGCAGTATTTT.

This clonotype was found a few times. V is TRBV28 and J is TRBJ2-1, with a weak D call TRBD2 (5 bases). CDR1 is MDHEN and CDR2 is SYDVKM in the germline V gene. V gave up 8 bases and J gave up 6 bases, with 11 bases separating them. CDR3 length: 12 amino acids. CDR3 nucleotide sequence: TGTGCCAGCCGAGGGTTACTCAATGAGCAGTTCTTC. Amino acid sequence: CASRGLLNEQFF.

This clonotype was seen a handful of times. The chain links TRBV29-1 to TRBJ2-1; 12 bases align to TRBD2. The CDR3 spans 15 residues. Germline V gives CDR1 SQVTM, CDR2 ANQGSEA. V lost 1 base to trimming and J lost 4 bases; unmatched junction nucleotides: 2. CDR3 amino acids: CSVEGTSGAYNEQFF. DNA of the CDR3: TGCAGCGTTGAAGGGACTAGCGGGGCTTACAATGAGCAGTTCTTC.

The V call is TRBV20-1, the J call TRBJ2-2; D perhaps matches TRBD1 (5 bases). CDR1 DFQATT and CDR2 SNEGSKA come from the germline V gene (reference sequence). The V end was cut by 1 base, the J end by 1 base, with 10 bases between. This CDR3 region has 15 residues. CDR3 sequence: CSARGGPRNTGELFF. The CDR3 DNA reads TGCAGTGCTAGAGGGGGCCCCAGGAACACCGGGGAGCTGTTTTTT.

The chain employs TRBV5-1 and TRBJ1-2; 9 bases line up with TRBD1. Germline CDR1 and CDR2: SGHRS and YFSETQ. This CDR3 is built from 14 residues. Unmatched junction bases numbered 8, after V lost 4 bases and J lost 7 bases. CDR3 in DNA: TGCGCCAGCAGCCCCGGACAGGGGATAGCTGGCTACACCTTC. Amino acid sequence: CASSPGQGIAGYTF.

The rearrangement uses TRBV27 and TRBJ1-2; D perhaps matches TRBD1 (5 bases). Germline CDR1 and CDR2: MNHEY and SMNVEV (reference sequence). This CDR3 comprises 14 residues. With 2 bases removed from V and 8 bases from J, the gap between germline ends came to 15 bases. The CDR3: CASSLLGEEGGYTF. Written as DNA, the CDR3 is TGTGCCAGCAGTTTACTGGGGGAGGAGGGGGGCTACACCTTC.

V usage is TRBV7-8 and J usage is TRBJ2-5, with D perhaps TRBD1 (5 bases). V was pared by 7 bases and J by 1 base, with 16 bases between. Germline CDR1 SGHVS, CDR2 FQNEAQ. The CDR3 runs 15 residues. CDR3 residues: CASTQPGQLQETQYF. The DNA of the CDR3 is TGTGCCAGCACCCAACCTGGACAACTCCAAGAGACCCAGTACTTC.

Only a few counts were recorded for this clonotype. This rearrangement joins TRBV7-2 to TRBJ2-7; 12 bases align to TRBD2. The CDR3 totals 16 residues. Trimming took 4 bases from V and 4 from J; bases not matched to a gene: 8. Per germline, CDR1 SGHTA and CDR2 FQGNSA. The CDR3 DNA reads as TGTGCCAGCAGCTCTAGGACTAGCGGGGAGCGTTACGAGCAGTACTTC. The encoded protein is CASSSRTSGERYEQYF.

The CDR3 spells CSVVPQVYGYTF. DNA for the CDR3: TGCAGCGTTGTCCCACAGGTCTATGGCTACACCTTC. The chain employs TRBV29-1 and TRBJ1-2, with TRBD1 as a possible D gene (5 bases). In germline, CDR1 is SQVTM, CDR2 ANQGSEA. This CDR3 is 12 amino acids long. Between the trimmed V and J ends, which lost 4 bases and 4 bases, there was a span of 10 bases.

This CDR3 is CASPGGWGDKETQYF. CDR3 DNA: TGTGCCAGCCCTGGGGGGTGGGGGGACAAAGAGACCCAGTACTTC. The chain employs TRBV25-1 and TRBJ2-5; TRBD1 or TRBD2 may be the D gene (6 bases each). CDR3 length: 15 amino acids. V lost 8 bases, J lost 3 bases, and 19 bases lay in between. Germline V gene sequence: CDR1 MGHDK, CDR2 SYGVNS. The full variable domain, rest sourced from reference TRBV25-1 and TRBJ2-5, is EADIYQTPRYLVIGTGKKITLECSQTMGHDKMYWYQQDPGMELHLIHYSYGVNSTEKGDLSSESTVSRIRTEHFPLTLESARPSHTSQYLCASPGGWGDKETQYFGPGTRLLVL.

This clonotype was found once. This chain connects TRBV15 to TRBJ1-2, with D unclear. Trimming shortened V by 5 bases and J by 7 bases, and 17 bases separated the two germline ends. The germline V gene has CDR1 LNHNV and CDR2 YYDKDF (reference sequence). The CDR3 spans 14 residues. For the CDR3, the DNA is TGTGCCACCAGCCGGATGGAGAGCCCATCTGGCTACACCTTC. It is translated as CATSRMESPSGYTF.

The table lists this clonotype with a few counts. This chain joins TRBV9 and TRBJ2-3; D gene ambiguous. Trimming left V 2 bases short and J 0 bases short, with 10 bases between. The germline V gene has CDR1 SGDLS and CDR2 YYNGEE. CDR3 length equals 15 residues. The CDR3, as DNA: TGTGCCAGCAGCGTCACACCAACTAGCACAGATACGCAGTATTTT. Its translation: CASSVTPTSTDTQYF.

The chain couples TRBV20-1 to TRBJ2-1, with TRBD2 identical over 8 bases. Germline CDR1 DFQATT, CDR2 SNEGSKA (reference sequence). Trimming at V came to 3 bases and at J to 0 bases, leaving 10 bases not matched to a gene. The CDR3 spans 17 residues. The CDR3 reads CSARESGGLHSYNEQFF. For the CDR3, the DNA is TGCAGTGCTAGGGAATCGGGGGGGCTACACTCCTACAATGAGCAGTTCTTC.